This TCR beta chain came from a study of T cell clusters in autoimmune cytopenias. Study-wide results and caveats: TRB repertoire shifts in secondary cytopenia and chronic lymphocytic leukemia mostly reflected lymphoma, not autoimmunity.

About 39,000 genome equivalents of blood DNA were amplified for TRB. Multiplex touch-down PCR amplified TRB using TRB-A and TRB-B pools in one tube. Reprocessing the multiplex PCR reads, TCRdb reports a single entry for every CDR3 protein and omits DNA. The specimen's table records about 2,000 distinct CDR3 sequences. For this clonotype: The target antigen is unknown.

Germline CDR1 KGHDR, CDR2 SFDVKD. The CDR3 consists of 16 residues. These data were likewise used in another study, on T cell repertoires in aging, cancer and after chemotherapy.

The chain recombines TRBV24-1 with TRBJ2-3; the TRBD2 assignment by TCRdb is unverifiable without DNA. Sequences were obtained from peripheral blood. The receptor was isolated from a human donor in good health. CDR3 region: CATSGNSGVSPDTQYF.